These 20 T cell receptor beta chains share one sample of origin, sequenced in a study of blood T cell repertoires in COVID-19. This table comes from immunoSEQ multiplex PCR, and its TCRdb copy is limited to in-frame clones, with some not included. The sample lists 340,000 or so clones; just over 85% were seen once. The sample comprised PBMCs or T cells enriched from blood (not recorded which). Every receptor here comes from a woman aged 35 to 49 with acute COVID-19.

CDR3 loop: CASSPEGQPPYF. In nucleotides, the CDR3 is TGCGCCAGCAGCCCGGAGGGTCAGCCCCCGTACTTC. The V and J genes are TRBV5-1 and TRBJ2-7; D might be TRBD2 (6 bases). V gave up 4 bases and J gave up 12 bases, with 17 bases separating them. Germline CDR1 is SGHRS and CDR2 is YFSETQ. The CDR3 is made up of 12 amino acids.

The rearrangement uses TRBV29-1 and TRBJ2-1; a possible D gene is TRBD1 (5 bases). From germline, CDR1 is SQVTM and CDR2 ANQGSEA. The V and J ends lost 7 bases and 0 bases respectively, with 13 bases between them. This CDR3 has 14 residues. Here the CDR3 DNA reads TGCAGCGCCACAGACAGTAGCTCCTACAATGAGCAGTTCTTC. This codes for CSATDSSSYNEQFF.

The rearrangement joins TRBV18 to TRBJ2-3, with D possibly TRBD2 on 6 matching bases. The CDR3 is 17 amino acids. With 2 bases removed from V and 0 bases from J, the gap between germline ends came to 15 bases. Germline V gene data show CDR1 as KGHSH and CDR2 as LQKENI. The CDR3 loop is CASSPRASGTSTDTQYF. The CDR3 DNA sequence: TGTGCCAGCTCACCAAGGGCGTCGGGGACTAGCACAGATACGCAGTATTTT.

CDR3 DNA: TGTGCCAGTTCAACTTACTCGAAAAGGGGGACTGAAGCTTTCTTT. It codes for CASSTYSKRGTEAFF. The rearrangement uses TRBV19 and TRBJ1-1; D might be TRBD1 (6 bases). CDR1 and CDR2 (germline): LNHDA, SQIVND (reference sequence). Trimming pared 8 bases from V and 5 bases from J, leaving 21 bases between. The CDR3 is made up of 15 amino acids.

This rearrangement joins TRBV28 to TRBJ2-5; 8 positions agree with TRBD1. Trimming at V came to 6 bases and at J to 7 bases, leaving 7 bases not matched to a gene. The germline V gene has CDR1 MDHEN and CDR2 SYDVKM. CDR3 length: 13 amino acids. The CDR3 DNA follows: TGTGCCAGCAGCCCGGGACAGGTGGCGACCCAGTACTTC. Its translation is CASSPGQVATQYF.

This rearrangement joins TRBV10-3 to TRBJ1-6; D might be TRBD1 (6 bases). The V end was cut by 10 bases, the J end by 5 bases, with 15 bases between. CDR3 size: 14 residues. Germline loops: CDR1 ENHRY, CDR2 SYGVKD. CDR3 residues: CANRGDINNSPLHF. CDR3 bases: TGTGCCAACAGAGGGGACATCAATAATTCACCCCTCCACTTT.

The chain is built from TRBV2 and TRBJ2-2, with D perhaps matching TRBD1 (6 bases). CDR1 is SNHLY and CDR2 is FYNNEI in the germline V gene. The CDR3 totals 15 residues. V gave up 6 bases and J gave up 5 bases, with 16 bases separating them. The CDR3 reads CASRLGRGWTGELFF. For the CDR3, the DNA is TGTGCCAGCAGGTTGGGCAGGGGCTGGACCGGGGAGCTGTTTTTT.

This chain uses TRBV6-5 with TRBJ2-7; no clear D. Germline V gene sequence: CDR1 MNHEY, CDR2 SVGAGI. V was trimmed by 2 bases and J by 0 bases, leaving 11 bases between them. The CDR3 consists of 15 residues. The CDR3, as DNA: TGTGCCAGCAGTTACCATAACAGCCGCTCCTACGAGCAGTACTTC. Translating it yields CASSYHNSRSYEQYF.

The rearrangement joins TRBV2 to TRBJ2-1, with TRBD2 matching over 11 bases. The CDR3 loop spans 14 amino acids. The junction had 0 bases not matched to a gene; V was cut back by 6 bases and J by 2 bases. Germline V CDR1 and CDR2: SNHLY, FYNNEI. Here the CDR3 DNA reads TGTGCCAGCAGACTAGCGGGGGCCTACAATGAGCAGTTCTTC. It encodes CASRLAGAYNEQFF.

V is TRBV27 and J is TRBJ1-4; 8 bases are shared with TRBD1. CDR1 and CDR2 from the germline V gene are MNHEY and SMNVEV (reference sequence). The CDR3 loop spans 17 amino acids. The ends lost 5 bases at V and 4 bases at J; junction bases unmatched: 12. The chain's CDR3 is CASSPDLDRVNNEKLFF. The CDR3 DNA is TGTGCCAGCAGTCCGGACCTGGACAGGGTAAATAATGAAAAACTGTTTTTT.

The rearrangement links TRBV10-3 to TRBJ2-5, with D perhaps matching TRBD1 (6 bases). The V gene's germline CDR1 is ENHRY and CDR2 SYGVKD. The CDR3 is 12 amino acids. Trimming stripped 10 bases from V and 5 bases from J, with 14 bases between. CDR3 in DNA: TGTGCCACCACGCAGGGGCGGGAGACCCAGTACTTC. Its protein is CATTQGRETQYF.

This rearrangement joins TRBV19 to TRBJ1-5, with TRBD1 identical over 9 bases. The J segment lost 5 bases and the V segment lost 5 bases, leaving 7 bases of the junction unmatched. Germline V gives CDR1 LNHDA, CDR2 SQIVND (reference sequence). This CDR3 has 15 amino acids. The CDR3 is CASSSGTGHYQPQHF. CDR3 DNA: TGTGCCAGTAGTTCCGGGACAGGGCACTATCAGCCCCAGCATTTT.

This chain joins TRBV4-3 and TRBJ2-1; D unresolved. Germline V gene data show CDR1 as LGHNA and CDR2 as YSLEER. The V end was cut by 0 bases, the J end by 3 bases, with 3 bases between. CDR3 size: 13 residues. CDR3 protein: CASSQDYYNEQFF. CDR3 nucleotides: TGCGCCAGCAGCCAAGACTACTACAATGAGCAGTTCTTC.

The chain is built from TRBV7-2 and TRBJ2-7, with 7 bases matching TRBD1. J lost 3 bases, V lost 5 bases, and 7 bases had no gene match. The CDR3 loop spans 14 amino acids. Germline CDR1 reads SGHTA; CDR2 reads FQGNSA. The CDR3 is CASSPSGQVYEQYF. The DNA of the CDR3 is TGTGCCAGCAGCCCGTCCGGACAGGTCTACGAGCAGTACTTC.

The V call is TRBV6-1, the J call TRBJ1-5, with 10 positions matching TRBD1. The CDR3 runs to 16 residues. J was trimmed by 7 bases and V by 4 bases; bases with no gene match: 10. Germline assignment: CDR1 MNHNS and CDR2 SASEGT. DNA for the CDR3: TGTGCCAGCAGTGGAGGGAGGGACAGGGGTCTACAGCCCCAGCATTTT. Amino acids: CASSGGRDRGLQPQHF.

This rearrangement joins TRBV10-3 to TRBJ2-7, with TRBD1 identical over 8 bases. This CDR3 has 13 residues. V was clipped by 4 bases and J by 4 bases; unmatched bases: 3. Germline V lookup: CDR1 ENHRY, CDR2 SYGVKD. CDR3 sequence (DNA): TGTGCCATCAGTGCACAGGGGGAGTACGAGCAGTACTTC. The encoded protein is CAISAQGEYEQYF.

This chain uses TRBV7-8 with TRBJ1-1; D is undetermined. Germline values: CDR1 SGHVS, CDR2 FQNEAQ. CDR3 length equals 15 residues. V lost 5 bases to trimming and J lost 0 bases, with 13 bases between them. The CDR3 nucleotides are TGTGCCAGCAGCCCCGTCGCAGTAATGAACACTGAAGCTTTCTTT. This encodes CASSPVAVMNTEAFF.

This rearrangement joins TRBV19 to TRBJ2-2; 12 bases are shared with TRBD1. This CDR3 is built from 17 residues. Germline CDR1 LNHDA, CDR2 SQIVND (reference sequence). After removal of 3 bases from V and 4 bases from J, the junction contained 6 bases not matched to a gene. CDR3 residues: CASSIRGQGAGTGELFF. In nucleotides, the CDR3 is TGTGCCAGTAGTATTCGGGGACAGGGGGCGGGCACCGGGGAGCTGTTTTTT.

The CDR3 nucleotides read TGTGCCAGCAGTTTACCCGGGTACGAGCAGTACTTC. Amino acid sequence: CASSLPGYEQYF. This sequence joins TRBV28 and TRBJ2-7; no definite D call. With 2 bases removed from V and 4 bases from J, the gap between germline ends came to 6 bases. Germline values: CDR1 MDHEN, CDR2 SYDVKM. The length of the CDR3 is 12 residues. The full variable domain, its missing parts supplied by reference TRBV28 and TRBJ2-7, is DVKVTQSSRYLVKRTGEKVFLECVQDMDHENMFWYRQDPGLGLRLIYFSYDVKMKEKGDIPEGYSVSREKKERFSLILESASTNQTSMYLCASSLPGYEQYFGPGTRLTVT.

This chain uses TRBV4-3 with TRBJ2-3; 8 bases are shared with TRBD2. Germline V gene sequence: CDR1 LGHNA, CDR2 YSLEER. The CDR3 loop spans 17 amino acids. V lost 0 bases and J lost 8; bases outside the gene matches: 13. CDR3 DNA sequence: TGCGCCAGCAGCCAAGATTCCGTAGCGGGGTACCTCGGTACGCAGTATTTT. This gives the protein CASSQDSVAGYLGTQYF.